These 20 T cell receptor beta chains were sequenced from one sample in a study of graft-versus-host responses after intestinal transplantation. These receptors are not linked to any known antigen. Sequencing was performed with immunoSEQ multiplex PCR; in TCRdb, only in-frame clones are kept and a portion is missing. The repertoire includes approximately 100,000 clones, less than 90% of them detected once, and more than 0.8% sits in the top ten. The material sequenced was unstimulated CD4+ T cells sorted from spleen or lymph node cells, taken before intestinal transplant. These receptors all stem from a human donor who received an intestinal transplant.

The table lists this clone with a few counts. The chain recombines TRBV5-4 with TRBJ2-7, with 13 bases identical to TRBD2. V shed 1 base and J 6 bases; nucleotides not matched to a gene: 1. CDR1 is SGHNT and CDR2 is YYREEE in the germline V gene (reference sequence). The CDR3 sequence is 14 residues long. The CDR3 is CASSLTSGRGEQYF. Here the CDR3 DNA reads TGTGCCAGCAGCTTGACTAGCGGGAGGGGCGAGCAGTACTTC.

This chain links TRBV5-4 with TRBJ2-7, with 7 bases aligning to TRBD1. The CDR3 extends over 15 amino acids. The V gene end was trimmed by 4 bases and the J gene end by 0 bases; junction bases not matched to a gene: 7. Germline CDR1 and CDR2: SGHNT and YYREEE (reference sequence). The CDR3 sequence is CASSPGQIFSYEQYF. The CDR3 nucleotides are TGTGCCAGCAGCCCGGGACAGATTTTCTCCTACGAGCAGTACTTC.

DNA for the CDR3: TGTGCCAGCAGCGTAGTAGCGGGAGAGACCCAGTACTTC. It translates to CASSVVAGETQYF. The V and J genes are TRBV9 and TRBJ2-5; TRBD2 agrees at 7 bases. Germline CDR1 is SGDLS and CDR2 is YYNGEE. V lost 0 bases, J lost 4 bases, and 0 bases stayed unmatched. CDR3 length: 13 residues. Full variable domain (rest looked up from reference TRBV9 and TRBJ2-5): DSGVTQTPKHLITATGQRVTLRCSPRSGDLSVYWYQQSLDQGLQFLIQYYNGEERAKGNILERFSAQQFPDLHSELNLSSLELGDSALYFCASSVVAGETQYFGPGTRLLVL.

The rearrangement uses TRBV6-5 and TRBJ1-4; D remains ambiguous. The CDR3 totals 11 residues. Trimming stripped 6 bases from V and 8 bases from J, with 7 bases between. The germline V gene has CDR1 MNHEY and CDR2 SVGAGI. This CDR3 reads CASRGVEKLFF. In nucleotides, the CDR3 is TGTGCCAGCAGGGGCGTAGAAAAACTGTTTTTT.

The chain recombines TRBV30 with TRBJ2-1; no firm D call. V was shortened by 4 bases and J by 5 bases, with 15 bases between the two germline ends. CDR1 and CDR2 (germline): GTSNPN, SVGIG (reference sequence). CDR3 length equals 14 residues. The CDR3 sequence is CAWKRSMLNNEQFF. The CDR3 bases are TGTGCCTGGAAGCGCTCCATGCTTAACAATGAGCAGTTCTTC.

The chain employs TRBV19 and TRBJ2-7; 7 positions agree with TRBD2. The CDR3 consists of 14 residues. Trimming took 4 bases from V and 3 from J; bases not matched to a gene: 6. Germline V gene data show CDR1 as LNHDA and CDR2 as SQIVND (reference sequence). CDR3 loop: CASSRVAGLYEQYF. DNA for the CDR3: TGTGCCAGTAGTAGAGTAGCGGGCCTCTACGAGCAGTACTTC.

In the case of this clone: This sample also contains other DNA sequences that code for the same CDR3. The chain is built from TRBV11-1 and TRBJ1-1, with TRBD1 identical over 7 bases. V gave up 6 bases and J gave up 5 bases; unmatched junction bases: 9. Germline values: CDR1 SGHAT, CDR2 FQDESV (reference sequence). The CDR3 has 14 residues. CDR3 sequence (DNA): TGTGCCAGCAGACCTAGGACAGGAGGTACTGAAGCTTTCTTT. Translating gives CASRPRTGGTEAFF.

The rearrangement joins TRBV5-1 to TRBJ1-4; D is possibly TRBD1 (5 bases). CDR1 SGHRS and CDR2 YFSETQ come from the germline V gene. The CDR3 extends over 15 amino acids. V lost 4 bases, J lost 0 bases, and 10 bases lay in between. CDR3: CASSPTGTTNEKLFF. In nucleotides, the CDR3 is TGCGCCAGCAGCCCTACAGGAACAACTAATGAAAAACTGTTTTTT.

The chain couples TRBV5-1 to TRBJ1-1, with 7 nucleotides matching TRBD1. This CDR3 is 14 amino acids long. The ends lost 6 bases at V and 3 bases at J; junction bases unmatched: 8. Germline CDR1 SGHRS, CDR2 YFSETQ. The CDR3 nucleotides read TGCGCCAGCAACAGGGGACGAAGGGACACTGAAGCTTTCTTT. Its translation is CASNRGRRDTEAFF.

The genes are TRBV11-2 and TRBJ2-3; 7 bases are shared with TRBD2. The ends lost 0 bases at V and 5 bases at J; junction bases unmatched: 5. Germline CDR1 and CDR2: SGHAT and FQNNGV. The CDR3 is 15 amino acids. The CDR3 DNA follows: TGTGCCAGCAGCTTAGATCCGGGGGGTAGAGATACGCAGTATTTT. This codes for CASSLDPGGRDTQYF.

V is TRBV5-4 and J is TRBJ1-2; 12 bases line up with TRBD1. Germline V gene sequence: CDR1 SGHNT, CDR2 YYREEE (reference sequence). The CDR3 is 15 amino acids. Losses at the gene ends were 4 bases for V and 4 bases for J; bases not matched to a gene: 5. The CDR3 nucleotides read TGTGCCAGCAGCCAGGGACAGGGGGCAGTCTATGGCTACACCTTC. Protein sequence: CASSQGQGAVYGYTF.

This clone was observed once. This chain joins TRBV6-5 and TRBJ1-5; TRBD1 might be the D (6 bases). Trimming shortened V by 6 bases and J by 5 bases, and 14 bases separated the two germline ends. There are 14 residues in the CDR3. Germline loops: CDR1 MNHEY, CDR2 SVGAGI. CDR3: CASSSGTPHQPQHF. CDR3 in DNA: TGTGCCAGCAGCTCCGGGACACCCCATCAGCCCCAGCATTTT.

The chain combines TRBV28 with TRBJ2-2; D may be TRBD2 (5 bases). The CDR3 has 18 amino acids. The V end lost 2 bases, the J end lost 4 bases, and 20 bases lay between the germline ends. CDR1 is MDHEN and CDR2 is SYDVKM in the germline V gene. This CDR3 is CASSLGGSWETGTGELFF. CDR3 nucleotide sequence: TGTGCCAGCAGTTTAGGTGGCTCGTGGGAGACGGGCACCGGGGAGCTGTTTTTT.

The CDR3 spells CASSLQRGASTDTQYF. DNA of the CDR3: TGTGCCAGCAGCTTACAGCGGGGCGCTAGCACAGATACGCAGTATTTT. The chain links TRBV7-9 to TRBJ2-3, with TRBD2 matching over 7 bases. Germline CDR1 and CDR2: SEHNR and FQNEAQ (reference sequence). The V gene end was trimmed by 2 bases and the J gene end by 0 bases; junction bases not matched to a gene: 5. This CDR3 is built from 16 residues.

The chain uses TRBV11-2 and TRBJ2-1, with no clear D. V was pared by 2 bases and J by 8 bases, with 10 bases between. Germline values: CDR1 SGHAT, CDR2 FQNNGV. This CDR3 is built from 13 residues. The CDR3 is CASSLSPFHEQFF. The CDR3 nucleotides are TGTGCCAGCAGCTTATCGCCGTTCCATGAGCAGTTCTTC.

This clone has a handful of counts. The chain couples TRBV6-5 to TRBJ2-3; D could derive from TRBD1 or TRBD2 (5 bases each). The V gene's germline CDR1 is MNHEY and CDR2 SVGAGI. Trimming shortened V by 5 bases and J by 3 bases, and 12 bases separated the two germline ends. This CDR3 comprises 14 residues. The CDR3 loop reads CASSDDGGTDTQYF. The CDR3, as DNA: TGTGCCAGCAGTGATGATGGGGGAACAGATACGCAGTATTTT.

The J gene is TRBJ1-2, the V gene TRBV7-2; a weak D match, TRBD1 (6 bases). Germline-derived CDR1 and CDR2 are SGHTA and FQGNSA. The CDR3 is 15 residues long. Trimming removed 2 bases from V and 3 bases from J, with 13 bases in between. The CDR3 loop is CASSLRGVWDYGYTF. CDR3 nucleotide sequence: TGTGCCAGCAGCTTAAGGGGGGTTTGGGACTATGGCTACACCTTC.

V gene TRBV2 combines with J gene TRBJ1-2; the D gene is possibly TRBD1 (6 bases). CDR3 size: 13 residues. V was shortened by 3 bases and J by 3 bases, with 8 bases between the two germline ends. Germline V gene lookup returns CDR1 SNHLY and CDR2 FYNNEI. The CDR3 sequence is CASSERGDYGYTF. The CDR3 DNA follows: TGTGCCAGCAGTGAGAGGGGGGACTATGGCTACACCTTC.

The chain recombines TRBV28 with TRBJ2-7; D may be TRBD1 or TRBD2 (5 bases each). The germline CDR1 and CDR2 sequences are MDHEN and SYDVKM. V lost 3 bases, J lost 0 bases, and 21 bases lay in between. The CDR3 contains 18 residues. CDR3 DNA: TGTGCCAGCAGTTTCGGTTGCCGAGACGGGACCTGCTCCTACGAGCAGTACTTC. Translated, it gives CASSFGCRDGTCSYEQYF. Supplemented by reference TRBV28 and TRBJ2-7, the full variable domain reads DVKVTQSSRYLVKRTGEKVFLECVQDMDHENMFWYRQDPGLGLRLIYFSYDVKMKEKGDIPEGYSVSREKKERFSLILESASTNQTSMYLCASSFGCRDGTCSYEQYFGPGTRLTVT.

The gene calls are TRBV7-3 and TRBJ2-6; a possible D gene is TRBD2 (6 bases). This CDR3 is 18 amino acids long. V lost 0 bases, J lost 6 bases, and 18 bases lay in between. Germline CDR1 SGHTA, CDR2 FQGTGA. DNA of the CDR3: TGTGCCAGCAGCTTAACCGGGGGAACAGGCCCGGTGGCCAACGTCCTGACTTTC. Translation: CASSLTGGTGPVANVLTF.